This is a list of T cell receptor beta chains from one sample in a study of CD8+CD57+ T cells in acquired aplastic anemia. TCRdb processed the reads anew with MiXCR; each CDR3 protein has one entry. The data show roughly 180,000 distinct CDR3 sequences, with about 47% seen just once and roughly 3% held by the top ten. Source material: sorted CD4+, CD8+, or CD8+CD57+ T cells (not recorded which) from PBMCs. The receptors were gathered from a human donor in good health. Both conserved end residues are part of each CDR3. Each record gives: V gene, J gene, D gene, clone size, CDR3 DNA, CDR3 protein. The D gene is left open where the match is weak. Only some rows state a clone size, as once, few, many or a class for expanded clones.

V: TRBV9; J: TRBJ2-7; D: -; size: once; DNA: TGTGCCAGCAGTGAACAGGCCCACGAGCAGTACTTC; CDR3: CASSEQAHEQYF
V: TRBV7-2; J: TRBJ2-5; D: -; size: -; DNA: TGTGCCAGCAGCTTAGCAGGGCGGCGAGAGACCCAGTACTTC; CDR3: CASSLAGRRETQYF
V: TRBV19; J: TRBJ1-5; D: -; size: many; DNA: TGTGCCAGTAGTAAATTACCGACAAGGAATCAGCCCCAGCATTTT; CDR3: CASSKLPTRNQPQHF
V: TRBV24-1; J: TRBJ1-6; D: -; size: few; DNA: TGTGCCACCAGTGAGAACAGGGATTCACCCCTCCACTTT; CDR3: CATSENRDSPLHF
V: TRBV10-3; J: TRBJ2-3; D: -; size: -; DNA: TGTGCCGGGGGCCCTCTGGGCAATAGCACAGATACGCAGTATTTT; CDR3: CAGGPLGNSTDTQYF
V: TRBV20-1; J: TRBJ1-1; D: -; size: -; DNA: TGCAGTGCTAGAGAATCGACAGCAGACACTGAAGCCTTCTTT; CDR3: CSARESTADTEAFF
V: TRBV25-1; J: TRBJ2-6; D: TRBD1; size: -; DNA: TGTGCCAGCAGTGGGCAGGGGGTACCCTCTGGGGCCAACGTCCTGACTTTC; CDR3: CASSGQGVPSGANVLTF
V: TRBV15; J: TRBJ2-4; D: -; size: -; DNA: TGTGCCACCAGCGGTCTTACCGATGAGAACATTCAGTACTTC; CDR3: CATSGLTDENIQYF
V: TRBV20-1; J: TRBJ1-1; D: -; size: -; DNA: TGCAGTGCTAACCACCGGGACGATGAAGCTTTCTTT; CDR3: CSANHRDDEAFF
V: TRBV29-1; J: TRBJ1-2; D: TRBD1; size: many; DNA: TGCAGCGGGGAGACAGGGTACTTCTATGGCTACACCTTC; CDR3: CSGETGYFYGYTF
V: TRBV10-3; J: TRBJ2-3; D: -; size: many; DNA: TGTGCCATCATTGACATACTTCCGGGACTAGATACGCAGTATTTT; CDR3: CAIIDILPGLDTQYF
V: TRBV5-1; J: TRBJ2-3; D: -; size: few; DNA: TGCGCCACTAATAGTTTTTCCCCTAGCACAGATACGCAGTATTTT; CDR3: CATNSFSPSTDTQYF
V: TRBV20-1; J: TRBJ1-6; D: -; size: -; DNA: TGCAGTGCTAGTGTGGGACCGATGAATTCACCCCTCCACTTT; CDR3: CSASVGPMNSPLHF
V: TRBV7-9; J: TRBJ2-5; D: -; size: many; DNA: TGTGCCAGCAGCTTAGGCAGGACCCATACACAAGAGACCCAGTACTTC; CDR3: CASSLGRTHTQETQYF
V: TRBV2; J: TRBJ2-7; D: -; size: -; DNA: TGTGCCAGCAGGAGACAGGGAGGGCTGGGGCAGTACTTC; CDR3: CASRRQGGLGQYF
V: TRBV19; J: TRBJ1-3; D: -; size: many; DNA: TGTGCCAGTAGTAGAACACGGAGGTCTGGAAACACCATATATTTT; CDR3: CASSRTRRSGNTIYF
V: TRBV20-1; J: TRBJ1-2; D: -; size: -; DNA: TGCAGTGCGAGCTGGGCGTTCGATGGCTACACCTTC; CDR3: CSASWAFDGYTF
V: TRBV7-2; J: TRBJ2-7; D: -; size: few; DNA: TGTGCCAGCAGGAAACAGGGTTACGAGCAGTACTTC; CDR3: CASRKQGYEQYF
V: TRBV10-3; J: TRBJ2-5; D: -; size: -; DNA: TGTGCCACCCGAGGTGGCGAGACCCAGTACTTC; CDR3: CATRGGETQYF
V: TRBV6-5; J: TRBJ1-4; D: TRBD1; size: few; DNA: TGTGCCAGCAGTTCGGACAGGATTAATGAAAAACTGTTTTTT; CDR3: CASSSDRINEKLFF
V: TRBV19; J: TRBJ1-2; D: TRBD1; size: -; DNA: TGTGCCAGTAGCCCGACAGGGATGGACTATGGCTACACCTTC; CDR3: CASSPTGMDYGYTF
V: TRBV19; J: TRBJ2-4; D: TRBD1; size: many; DNA: TGTGCCAGTAGTAGGGGACAGGCCAAAAACATTCAGTACTTC; CDR3: CASSRGQAKNIQYF
V: TRBV5-8; J: TRBJ2-5; D: -; size: -; DNA: TGTGCCAGCAGCTCCAGGGCGCAAGAGACCCAGTACTTC; CDR3: CASSSRAQETQYF
V: TRBV6-1; J: TRBJ2-3; D: -; size: -; DNA: TGTGCCAGTACTAGCCGATCTAGCACAGATACGCAGTATTTT; CDR3: CASTSRSSTDTQYF
V: TRBV29-1; J: TRBJ1-4; D: TRBD1; size: -; DNA: TGCAGCGTTGAAAGGGGACAGACCTATTTTTTT; CDR3: CSVERGQTYFF
V: TRBV24-1; J: TRBJ2-1; D: -; size: -; DNA: TGTGCCACCAGTGACGGAAAACAGGGACCCTCCTACAATGAGCAGTTCTTC; CDR3: CATSDGKQGPSYNEQFF
V: TRBV24-1; J: TRBJ1-1; D: -; size: -; DNA: TGTGCCACCAGTGATCTTGGCACTGAAGCTTTCTTT; CDR3: CATSDLGTEAFF